This T cell receptor (beta chain) was captured by sequencing in a study of blood T cell repertoires in COVID-19. In the authors' methods: The assay estimated nucleated cells by amplifying reference gene primers. Repertoires were generated with immunoSEQ multiplex PCR, while TCRdb's copy carries only in-frame clones and drops some. The D gene and trimming were derived from the DNA, and the V and J assignments and clone size from that table. The sample contains a few hundred thousand clones, around 84% of which appear only once. Trimming took 0 bases from V and 4 from J, leaving 18 bases between them. The CDR3 totals 17 residues. CDR1 and CDR2 from the germline V gene are MGHRA and YSYEKL.

The V gene is TRBV4-1, the J gene TRBJ2-5, with TRBD2 as a possible D gene (5 bases). The clonotype originates from a man between 60 and 70 years old with acute or convalescent COVID-19. Sequences were obtained from peripheral blood. CDR3 coding DNA: TGCGCCAGCAGCCAAGAAGCGAGTGGGAGATTCAGAGAGACCCAGTACTTC. This translates into CASSQEASGRFRETQYF.